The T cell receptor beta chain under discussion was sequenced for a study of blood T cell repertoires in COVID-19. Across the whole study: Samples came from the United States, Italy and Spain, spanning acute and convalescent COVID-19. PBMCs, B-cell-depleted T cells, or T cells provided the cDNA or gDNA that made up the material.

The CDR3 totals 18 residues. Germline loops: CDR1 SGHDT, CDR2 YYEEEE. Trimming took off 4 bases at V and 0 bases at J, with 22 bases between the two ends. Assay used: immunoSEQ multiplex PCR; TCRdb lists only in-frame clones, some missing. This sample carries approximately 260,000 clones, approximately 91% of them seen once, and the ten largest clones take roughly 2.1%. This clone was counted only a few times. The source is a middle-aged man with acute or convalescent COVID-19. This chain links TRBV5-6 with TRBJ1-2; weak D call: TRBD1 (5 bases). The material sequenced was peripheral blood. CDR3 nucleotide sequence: TGTGCCAGCAGCAACCGACTTAATTTGGACATAACTAACTATGGCTACACCTTC. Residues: CASSNRLNLDITNYGYTF. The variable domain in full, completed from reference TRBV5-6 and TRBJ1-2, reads DAGVTQSPTHLIKTRGQQVTLRCSPKSGHDTVSWYQQALGQGPQFIFQYYEEEERQRGNFPDRFSGHQFPNYSSELNVNALLLGDSALYLCASSNRLNLDITNYGYTFGSGTRLTVV.